These T cell receptor beta chains were read from a single sample in a study of Tregs in tolerant kidney transplant recipients. Data came from immunoSEQ multiplex PCR; TCRdb stores just in-frame clones and leaves some out. The sample carries 20,000 to 25,000 clones, 81% recorded once. Sequencing used CD8+ T cells from blood (PBMCs), obtained 6 months after the transplant. The source is a human patient who received a combined kidney and bone marrow transplant. Some T cells may be transferred from the graft donor. The CDR3 runs from the conserved cysteine through the conserved F or W. The D gene is left open where the match is weak. Some rows have no size entry. The others give once, few or many, or a class for an expanded clone.

V gene,clone size,J gene,D gene,CDR3 DNA,CDR3 protein
TRBV7-9,-,TRBJ2-7,-,TGTGCCAGCAGCTGGCAGGGCCACGAGCAGTACTTC,CASSWQGHEQYF
TRBV7-9,-,TRBJ2-1,TRBD2,TGTGCCAGCAGCCAGGGAACTAGCGGAGGGATAAATGAGCAGTTCTTC,CASSQGTSGGINEQFF
TRBV5-4,-,TRBJ1-2,-,TGTGCCAGCAGCTACACGGGGGGGGGCTATGGCTACACCTTC,CASSYTGGGYGYTF
TRBV4-3,-,TRBJ1-2,-,TGCGCCAGCAGCCAGAGGACAGCAGCTAACTATGGCTACACCTTC,CASSQRTAANYGYTF
TRBV10-3,once,TRBJ2-1,-,TGTGCCATTGGGGGCGGTCAGTACAATGAGCAGTTCTTC,CAIGGGQYNEQFF
TRBV30,once,TRBJ1-1,-,TGTGCCTGGAGTGCCGGGAACACTGAAGCTTTCTTT,CAWSAGNTEAFF
TRBV9,-,TRBJ2-7,TRBD1,TGTGCCAGCAGCGTAGGGGACAGGGGGAGCGAGCAGTACTTC,CASSVGDRGSEQYF
TRBV9,-,TRBJ2-2,-,TGTGCCAGCAGCGATCCGGGTCTTTGGACCGGGGAGCTGTTTTTT,CASSDPGLWTGELFF
TRBV7-2,-,TRBJ2-7,-,TGTGCCAGCAGCTTCCCGACCAGCGGGACACTGTCCTACGAGCAGTACTTC,CASSFPTSGTLSYEQYF
TRBV28,-,TRBJ2-2,TRBD2,TGTGCCAGCAGTCCCACTAGCGGGGGGGGTGACACCGGGGAGCTGTTTTTT,CASSPTSGGGDTGELFF
TRBV7-9,-,TRBJ1-1,-,TGTGCCAGCAGCCCGGGAGGGACTGAAGCTTTCTTT,CASSPGGTEAFF
TRBV7-9,-,TRBJ2-7,-,TGTGCCAGCAGCTCGGACTACTACGAGCAGTACTTC,CASSSDYYEQYF
TRBV5-6,-,TRBJ2-5,TRBD2,TGTGCCAGCAGCTTGGCCGGGAGCGGGGGTGAGACCCAGTACTTC,CASSLAGSGGETQYF
TRBV5-1,-,TRBJ2-2,-,TGCGCCAGCAGCTTGGGGCGGCAGGGTCGGACCGGGGAGCTGTTTTTT,CASSLGRQGRTGELFF
TRBV9,-,TRBJ2-3,TRBD1,TGTGCCAGCAGCGGGACAGGCTCCACAGATACGCAGTATTTT,CASSGTGSTDTQYF
TRBV13,-,TRBJ2-7,-,TGTGCCAGCAGCCCAGGCGATTCCTACGAGCAGTACTTC,CASSPGDSYEQYF
TRBV27,-,TRBJ2-1,-,TGTGCCAGCAGTGTAGAGTGGGCCTCCTACAATGAGCAGTTCTTC,CASSVEWASYNEQFF
TRBV11-3,-,TRBJ2-1,-,TGTGCCAGCAGCAGCACAGGGAGAGCAAATGAGCAGTTCTTC,CASSSTGRANEQFF
TRBV7-9,-,TRBJ2-3,TRBD2,TGTGCCAGCAGCCCCTTTGGACTAGCGGCCACAGATACGCAGTATTTT,CASSPFGLAATDTQYF
TRBV2,-,TRBJ1-1,TRBD1,TGTGCCAGCAGTGACGGACAGGGGGGGAACACTGAAGCTTTCTTT,CASSDGQGGNTEAFF
TRBV19,-,TRBJ1-1,-,TGTGCCACTCCTCCGGGACATCGGACTGAAGCTTTCTTT,CATPPGHRTEAFF
TRBV4-1,-,TRBJ2-7,-,TGCGCCAGCAGCCACGAGACAGTGGGCGAGCAGTACTTC,CASSHETVGEQYF
TRBV4-1,-,TRBJ2-3,TRBD2,TGCGCCAGCAGCCAAGATCAGGGGATAGCGGGGGGCCCCACAGATACGCAGTATTTT,CASSQDQGIAGGPTDTQYF